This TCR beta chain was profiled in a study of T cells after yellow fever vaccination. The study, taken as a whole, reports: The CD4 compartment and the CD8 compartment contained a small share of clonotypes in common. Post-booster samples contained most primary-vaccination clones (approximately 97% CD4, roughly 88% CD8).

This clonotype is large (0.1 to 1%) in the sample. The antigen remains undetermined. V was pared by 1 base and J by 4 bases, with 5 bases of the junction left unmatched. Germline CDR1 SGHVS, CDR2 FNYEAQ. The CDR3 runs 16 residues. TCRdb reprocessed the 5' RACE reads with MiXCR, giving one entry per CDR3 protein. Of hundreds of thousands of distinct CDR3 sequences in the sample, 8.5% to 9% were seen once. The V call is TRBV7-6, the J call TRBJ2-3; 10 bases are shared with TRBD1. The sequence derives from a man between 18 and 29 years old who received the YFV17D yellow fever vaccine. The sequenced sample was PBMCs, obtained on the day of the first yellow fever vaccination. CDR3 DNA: TGTGCCAGCAGCTTAGAAGGGGACAGGGGTTCAGATACGCAGTATTTT. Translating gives CASSLEGDRGSDTQYF.